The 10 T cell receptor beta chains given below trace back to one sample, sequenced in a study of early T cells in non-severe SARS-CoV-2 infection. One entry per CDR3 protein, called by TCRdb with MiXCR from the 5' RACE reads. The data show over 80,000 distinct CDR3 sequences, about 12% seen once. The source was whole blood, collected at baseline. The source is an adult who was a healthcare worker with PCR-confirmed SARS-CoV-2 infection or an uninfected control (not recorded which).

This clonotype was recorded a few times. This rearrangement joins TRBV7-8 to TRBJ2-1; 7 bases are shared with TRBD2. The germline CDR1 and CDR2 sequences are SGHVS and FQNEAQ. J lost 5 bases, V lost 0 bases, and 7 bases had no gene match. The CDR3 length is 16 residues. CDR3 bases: TGTGCCAGCAGCTTAGCAAGCGGGACTTCGAACAATGAGCAGTTCTTC. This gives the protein CASSLASGTSNNEQFF.

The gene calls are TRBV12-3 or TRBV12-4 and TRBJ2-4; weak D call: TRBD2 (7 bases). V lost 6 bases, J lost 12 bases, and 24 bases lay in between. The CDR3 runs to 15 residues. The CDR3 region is CASSPRGGGPTGQYF. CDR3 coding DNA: TGTGCCAGCAGCCCCCGCGGCGGGGGCCCTACCGGTCAGTACTTC.

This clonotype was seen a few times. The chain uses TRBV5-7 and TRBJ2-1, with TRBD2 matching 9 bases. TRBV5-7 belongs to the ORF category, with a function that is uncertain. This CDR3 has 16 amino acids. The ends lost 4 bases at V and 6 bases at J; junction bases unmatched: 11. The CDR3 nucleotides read TGTGCCAGCAGCCTCGAACCGGGACTAGCCCCCAATGAGCAGTTCTTC. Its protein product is CASSLEPGLAPNEQFF.

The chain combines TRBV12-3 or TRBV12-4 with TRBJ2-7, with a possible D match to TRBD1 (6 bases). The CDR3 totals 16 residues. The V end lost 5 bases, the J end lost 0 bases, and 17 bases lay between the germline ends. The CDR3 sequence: CASSRLGTPSSYEQYF. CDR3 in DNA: TGTGCCAGCAGTCGACTTGGGACACCGAGCTCCTACGAGCAGTACTTC.

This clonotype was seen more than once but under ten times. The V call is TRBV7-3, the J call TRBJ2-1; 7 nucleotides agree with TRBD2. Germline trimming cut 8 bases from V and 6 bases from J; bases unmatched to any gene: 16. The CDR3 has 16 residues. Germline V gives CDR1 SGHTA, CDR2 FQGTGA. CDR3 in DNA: TGTGCCAGCGCCCTAGCGGACCCCTCCGAGGGCAATGAGCAGTTCTTC. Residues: CASALADPSEGNEQFF. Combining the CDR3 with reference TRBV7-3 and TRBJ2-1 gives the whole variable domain GAGVSQTPSNKVTEKGKYVELRCDPISGHTALYWYRQSLGQGPEFLIYFQGTGAADDSGLPNDRFFAVRPEGSVSTLKIQRTERGDSAVYLCASALADPSEGNEQFFGPGTRLTVL.

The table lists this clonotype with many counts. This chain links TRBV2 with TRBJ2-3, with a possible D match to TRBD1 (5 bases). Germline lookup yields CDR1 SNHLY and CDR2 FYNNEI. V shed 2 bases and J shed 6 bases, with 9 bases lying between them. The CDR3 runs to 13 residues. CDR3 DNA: TGTGCCAGCAGTGAACAGGGCCCCGATACGCAGTATTTT. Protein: CASSEQGPDTQYF.

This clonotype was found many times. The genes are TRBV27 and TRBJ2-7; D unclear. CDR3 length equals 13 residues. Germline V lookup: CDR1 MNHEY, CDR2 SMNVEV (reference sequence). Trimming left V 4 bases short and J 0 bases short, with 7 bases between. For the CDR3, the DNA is TGTGCCAGCAGTTCTTCCTCCTCCTACGAGCAGTACTTC. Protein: CASSSSSSYEQYF.

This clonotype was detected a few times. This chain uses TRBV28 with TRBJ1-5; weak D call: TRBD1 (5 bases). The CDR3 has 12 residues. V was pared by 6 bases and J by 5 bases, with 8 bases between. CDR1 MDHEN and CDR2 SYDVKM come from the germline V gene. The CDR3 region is CASRQGDQPQHF. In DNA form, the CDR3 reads TGTGCCAGCAGGCAGGGTGATCAGCCCCAGCATTTT.

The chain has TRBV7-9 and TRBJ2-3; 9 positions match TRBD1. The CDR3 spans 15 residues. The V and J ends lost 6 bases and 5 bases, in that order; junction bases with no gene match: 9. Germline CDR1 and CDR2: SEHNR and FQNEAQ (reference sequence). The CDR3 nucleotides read TGTGCCAGCAGGCCTCTACAGGGGGCCGAAGATACGCAGTATTTT. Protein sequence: CASRPLQGAEDTQYF.

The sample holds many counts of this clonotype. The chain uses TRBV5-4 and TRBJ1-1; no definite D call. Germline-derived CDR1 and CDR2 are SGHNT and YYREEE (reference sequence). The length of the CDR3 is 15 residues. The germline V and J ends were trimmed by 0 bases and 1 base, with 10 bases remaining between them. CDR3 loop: CASSLAPLKNTEAFF. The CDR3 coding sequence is TGTGCCAGCAGCTTGGCCCCGTTGAAGAACACTGAAGCTTTCTTT.